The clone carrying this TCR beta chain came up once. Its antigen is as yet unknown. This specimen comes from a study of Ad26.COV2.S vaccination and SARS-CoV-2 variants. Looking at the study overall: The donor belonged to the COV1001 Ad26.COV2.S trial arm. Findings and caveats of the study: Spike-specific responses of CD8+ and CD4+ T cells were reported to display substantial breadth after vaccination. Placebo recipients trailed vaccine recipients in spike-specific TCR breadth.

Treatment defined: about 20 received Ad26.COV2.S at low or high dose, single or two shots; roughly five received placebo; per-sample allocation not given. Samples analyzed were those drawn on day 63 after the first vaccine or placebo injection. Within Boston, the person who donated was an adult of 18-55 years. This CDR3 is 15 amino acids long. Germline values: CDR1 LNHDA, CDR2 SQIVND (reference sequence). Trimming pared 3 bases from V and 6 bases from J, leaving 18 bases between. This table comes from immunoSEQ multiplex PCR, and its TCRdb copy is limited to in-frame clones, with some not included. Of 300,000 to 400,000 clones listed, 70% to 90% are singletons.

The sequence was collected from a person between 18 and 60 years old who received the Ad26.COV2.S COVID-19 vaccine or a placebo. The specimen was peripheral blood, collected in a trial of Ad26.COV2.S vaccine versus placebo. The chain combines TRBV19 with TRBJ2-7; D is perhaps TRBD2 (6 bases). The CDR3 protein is CASSIAGLRSTEQYF. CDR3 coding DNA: TGTGCCAGTAGTATCGCGGGACTCCGTTCCACCGAGCAGTACTTC.